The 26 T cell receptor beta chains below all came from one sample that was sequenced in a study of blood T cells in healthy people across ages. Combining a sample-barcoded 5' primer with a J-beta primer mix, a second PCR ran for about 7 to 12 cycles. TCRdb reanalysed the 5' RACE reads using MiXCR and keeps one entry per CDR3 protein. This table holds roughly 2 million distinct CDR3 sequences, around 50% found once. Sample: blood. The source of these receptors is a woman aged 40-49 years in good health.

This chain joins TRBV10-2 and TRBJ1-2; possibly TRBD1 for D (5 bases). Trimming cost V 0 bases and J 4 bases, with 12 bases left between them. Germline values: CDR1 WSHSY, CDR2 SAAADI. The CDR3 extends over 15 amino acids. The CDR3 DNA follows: TGCGCCAGCAGTGAGTCAAAGGGGTCTAGCTATGGCTACACCTTC. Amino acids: CASSESKGSSYGYTF.

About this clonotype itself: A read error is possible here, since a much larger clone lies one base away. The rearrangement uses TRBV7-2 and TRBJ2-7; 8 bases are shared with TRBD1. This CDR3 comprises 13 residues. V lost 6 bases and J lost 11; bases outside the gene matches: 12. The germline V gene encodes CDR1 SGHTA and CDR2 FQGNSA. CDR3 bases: TGTGCCAGCAGGCCCGAGACAGGGGCGGTGGAGTACTTC. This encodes CASRPETGAVEYF.

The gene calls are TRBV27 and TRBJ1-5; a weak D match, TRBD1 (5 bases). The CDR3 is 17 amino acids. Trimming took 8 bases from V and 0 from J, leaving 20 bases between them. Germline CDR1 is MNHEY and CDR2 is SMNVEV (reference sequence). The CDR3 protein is CASGTGRQGYSNQPQHF. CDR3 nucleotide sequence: TGTGCCAGCGGAACTGGCCGTCAGGGTTATAGCAATCAGCCCCAGCATTTT.

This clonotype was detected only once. The CDR3 bases are TGTGCCACCAGCAGAGATCCGGGGACTAGCGGGGGGTCTGAGACCCAGTACTTC. It translates to CATSRDPGTSGGSETQYF. V usage is TRBV15 and J usage is TRBJ2-7; 15 bases agree with TRBD2. The DNA end is a closer match to TRBJ2-5, so the J assignment may be wrong. The CDR3 length is 18 residues. The germline V gene has CDR1 LNHNV and CDR2 YYDKDF (reference sequence).

The CDR3, as DNA: TGTGCCAGCAGCATACGCTTCAGGGTTTACAATGAGCAGTTCTTC. Protein: CASSIRFRVYNEQFF. This rearrangement joins TRBV5-8 to TRBJ2-1; D perhaps matches TRBD1 (5 bases). CDR1 SGHTS and CDR2 YDEGEE come from the germline V gene. The CDR3 extends over 15 amino acids. Trimming pared 4 bases from V and 4 bases from J, leaving 15 bases between.

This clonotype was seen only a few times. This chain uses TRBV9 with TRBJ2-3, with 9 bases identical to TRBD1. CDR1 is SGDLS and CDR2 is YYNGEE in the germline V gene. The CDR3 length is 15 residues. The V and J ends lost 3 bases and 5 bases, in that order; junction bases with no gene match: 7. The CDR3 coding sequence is TGTGCCAGCAGCGGTTCGGGACAGGGTTTAGATACGCAGTATTTT. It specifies CASSGSGQGLDTQYF.

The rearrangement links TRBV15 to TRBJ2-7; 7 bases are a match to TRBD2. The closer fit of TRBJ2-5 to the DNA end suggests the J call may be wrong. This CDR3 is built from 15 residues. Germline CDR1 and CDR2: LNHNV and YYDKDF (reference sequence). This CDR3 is CATSRGTSAMETQYF. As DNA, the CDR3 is TGTGCCACCAGCAGAGGAACTAGCGCGATGGAGACCCAGTACTTC.

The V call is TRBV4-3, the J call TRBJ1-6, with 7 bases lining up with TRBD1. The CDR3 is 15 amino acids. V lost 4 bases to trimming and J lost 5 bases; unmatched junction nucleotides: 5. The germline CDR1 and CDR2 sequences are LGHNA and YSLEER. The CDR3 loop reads CASSLSTGNNSPLHF. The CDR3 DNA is TGCGCCAGCAGCCTCTCGACAGGGAATAATTCACCCCTCCACTTT.

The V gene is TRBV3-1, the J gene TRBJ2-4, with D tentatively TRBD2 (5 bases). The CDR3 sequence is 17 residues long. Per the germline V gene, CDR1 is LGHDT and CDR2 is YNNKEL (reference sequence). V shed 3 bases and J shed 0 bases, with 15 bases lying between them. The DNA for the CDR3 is TGTGCCAGCAGCCATCGGAGGCCGACTCTAGCCAAAAACATTCAGTACTTC. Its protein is CASSHRRPTLAKNIQYF. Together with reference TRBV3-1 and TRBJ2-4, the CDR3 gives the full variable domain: DTAVSQTPKYLVTQMGNDKSIKCEQNLGHDTMYWYKQDSKKFLKIMFSYNNKELIINETVPNRFSPKSPDKAHLNLHINSLELGDSAVYFCASSHRRPTLAKNIQYFGAGTRLSVL.

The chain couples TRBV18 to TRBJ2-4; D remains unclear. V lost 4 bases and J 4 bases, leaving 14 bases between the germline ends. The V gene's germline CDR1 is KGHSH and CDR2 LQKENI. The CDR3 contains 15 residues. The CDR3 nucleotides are TGTGCCAGCTCACGTTCAACGGACGGAAAAAACATTCAGTACTTC. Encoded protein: CASSRSTDGKNIQYF.

The CDR3 sequence: CASSLRAGQLSGANVLTF. DNA for the CDR3: TGTGCCAGCAGTTTACGGGCAGGGCAACTCTCTGGGGCCAACGTCCTGACTTTC. V is TRBV12-3 or TRBV12-4 and J is TRBJ2-6; perhaps TRBD1 as D (5 bases). The germline V and J ends were trimmed by 2 bases and 0 bases, with 14 bases remaining between them. The CDR3 contains 18 residues.

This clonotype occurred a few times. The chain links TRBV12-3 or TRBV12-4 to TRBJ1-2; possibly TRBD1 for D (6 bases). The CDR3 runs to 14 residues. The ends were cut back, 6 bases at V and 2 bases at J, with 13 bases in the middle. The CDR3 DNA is TGTGCCAGCAGCCTCCTAAGGGGGAACTATGGCTACACCTTC. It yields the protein CASSLLRGNYGYTF.

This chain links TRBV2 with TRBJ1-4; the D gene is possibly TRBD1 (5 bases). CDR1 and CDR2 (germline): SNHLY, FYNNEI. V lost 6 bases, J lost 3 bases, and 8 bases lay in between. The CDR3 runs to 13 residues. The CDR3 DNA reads TGTGCCAGCAGGGGCAGGGCTAATGAAAAACTGTTTTTT. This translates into CASRGRANEKLFF. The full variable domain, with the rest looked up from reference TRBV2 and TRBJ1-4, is EPEVTQTPSHQVTQMGQEVILRCVPISNHLYFYWYRQILGQKVEFLVSFYNNEISEKSEIFDDQFSVERPDGSNFTLKIRSTKLEDSAMYFCASRGRANEKLFFGSGTQLSVL.

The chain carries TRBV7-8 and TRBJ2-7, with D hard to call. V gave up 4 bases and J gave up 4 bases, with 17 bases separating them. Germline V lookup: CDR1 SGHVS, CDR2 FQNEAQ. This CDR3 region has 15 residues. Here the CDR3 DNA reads TGTGCCAGCAGCTCAGCTAGTCTGAGTCGGTACGAGCAGTACTTC. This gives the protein CASSSASLSRYEQYF.

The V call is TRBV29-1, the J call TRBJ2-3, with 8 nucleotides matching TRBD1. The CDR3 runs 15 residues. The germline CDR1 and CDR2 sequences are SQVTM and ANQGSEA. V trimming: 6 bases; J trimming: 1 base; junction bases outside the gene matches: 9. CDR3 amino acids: CSVLTGALGTDTQYF. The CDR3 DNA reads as TGCAGCGTGCTGACAGGGGCCCTGGGCACAGATACGCAGTATTTT.

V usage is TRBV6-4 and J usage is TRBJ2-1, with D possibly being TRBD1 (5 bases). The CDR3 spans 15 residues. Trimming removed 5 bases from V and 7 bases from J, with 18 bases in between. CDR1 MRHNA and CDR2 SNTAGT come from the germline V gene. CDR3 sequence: CASSRTGSSGNEQFF. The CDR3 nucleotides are TGTGCCAGCAGTAGAACAGGATCGAGTGGGAATGAGCAGTTCTTC.

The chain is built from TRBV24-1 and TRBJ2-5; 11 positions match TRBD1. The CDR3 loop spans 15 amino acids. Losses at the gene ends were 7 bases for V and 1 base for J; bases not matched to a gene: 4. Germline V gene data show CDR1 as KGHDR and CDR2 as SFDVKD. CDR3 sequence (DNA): TGTGCCACCAGCGGGACAGGGGGATTCCAAGAGACCCAGTACTTC. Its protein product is CATSGTGGFQETQYF.

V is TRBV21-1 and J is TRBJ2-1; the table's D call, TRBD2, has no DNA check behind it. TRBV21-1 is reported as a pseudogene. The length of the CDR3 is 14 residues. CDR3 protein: CASASGGAYNEQFF. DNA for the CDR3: TGTGCCTCAGCTAGCGGGGGGGCCTACAATGAGCAGTTCTTC.

CDR3 amino acids: CASSEESGDQYEQYF. CDR3 DNA: TGTGCCAGCAGTGAAGAAAGCGGGGACCAATACGAGCAGTACTTC. The V gene is TRBV2, the J gene TRBJ2-5; 7 positions match TRBD2. The DNA end is more similar to TRBJ2-7, so the J call may be wrong. Germline lookup yields CDR1 SNHLY and CDR2 FYNNEI. This CDR3 contains 15 residues.

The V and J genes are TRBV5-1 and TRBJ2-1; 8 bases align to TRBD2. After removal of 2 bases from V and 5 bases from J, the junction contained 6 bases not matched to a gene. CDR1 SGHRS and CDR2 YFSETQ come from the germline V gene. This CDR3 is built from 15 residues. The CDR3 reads CASSFVTGGNNEQFF. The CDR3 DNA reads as TGCGCCAGCAGCTTCGTGACGGGGGGGAACAATGAGCAGTTCTTC.

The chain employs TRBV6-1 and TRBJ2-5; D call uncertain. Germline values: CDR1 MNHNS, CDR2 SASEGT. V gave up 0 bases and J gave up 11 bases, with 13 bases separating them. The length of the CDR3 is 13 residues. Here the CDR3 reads CASSEAKGSRQYF. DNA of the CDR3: TGTGCCAGCAGTGAAGCCAAGGGTAGTCGGCAGTACTTC.

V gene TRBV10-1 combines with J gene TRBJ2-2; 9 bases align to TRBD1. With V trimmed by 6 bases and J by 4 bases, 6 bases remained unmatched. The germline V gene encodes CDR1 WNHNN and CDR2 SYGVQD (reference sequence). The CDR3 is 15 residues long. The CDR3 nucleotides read TGCGCCAGCAGCCGGGACAGGGTATCCACCGGGGAGCTGTTTTTT. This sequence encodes CASSRDRVSTGELFF.

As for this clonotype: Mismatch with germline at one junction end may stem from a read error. CDR3 sequence reads: CATGDPRTGPLGNEQFF. The CDR3 bases are TGTGCCACCGGTGACCCAAGGACAGGGCCGTTGGGCAATGAGCAGTTCTTC. J is TRBJ2-1 and V is TRBV24-1; 8 nucleotides agree with TRBD1. CDR3 size: 17 residues. Germline assignment: CDR1 KGHDR and CDR2 SFDVKD.

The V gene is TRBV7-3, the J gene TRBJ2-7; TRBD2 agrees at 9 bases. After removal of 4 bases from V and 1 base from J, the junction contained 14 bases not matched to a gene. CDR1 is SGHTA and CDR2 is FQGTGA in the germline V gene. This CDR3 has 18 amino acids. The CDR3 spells CASSSPGRGGTGSYEQYF. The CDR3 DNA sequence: TGTGCCAGCAGCTCCCCTGGGCGGGGGGGAACCGGATCCTACGAGCAGTACTTC. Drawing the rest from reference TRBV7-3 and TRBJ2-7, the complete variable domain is GAGVSQTPSNKVTEKGKYVELRCDPISGHTALYWYRQSLGQGPEFLIYFQGTGAADDSGLPNDRFFAVRPEGSVSTLKIQRTERGDSAVYLCASSSPGRGGTGSYEQYFGPGTRLTVT.

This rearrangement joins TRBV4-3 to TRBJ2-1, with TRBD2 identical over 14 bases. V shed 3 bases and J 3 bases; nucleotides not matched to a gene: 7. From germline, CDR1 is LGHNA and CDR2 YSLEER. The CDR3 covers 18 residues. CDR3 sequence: CASSHGTSGGLLYNEQFF. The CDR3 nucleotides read TGCGCCAGCAGCCATGGGACTAGCGGGGGCCTCCTCTACAATGAGCAGTTCTTC.

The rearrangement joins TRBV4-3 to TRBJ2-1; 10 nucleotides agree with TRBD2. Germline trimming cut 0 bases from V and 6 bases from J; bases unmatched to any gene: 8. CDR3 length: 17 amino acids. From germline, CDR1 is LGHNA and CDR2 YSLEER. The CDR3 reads CASSQDPSGGTSNEQFF. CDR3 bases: TGCGCCAGCAGCCAAGATCCTAGCGGGGGCACCTCCAATGAGCAGTTCTTC.